The clone carrying this TCR beta chain was picked up a small number of times. CDR1 and CDR2 (germline): KGHSH, LQKENI. The ends were cut back, 6 bases at V and 8 bases at J, with 19 bases in the middle. This CDR3 spans 14 amino acids. TCRdb redid the calling of the RT-PCR reads with MiXCR, one entry per CDR3 protein. The sample holds about 700,000 distinct CDR3 sequences; 14% are singletons and the top ten take around 3.3%. Sequenced: memory CD4+ T cells from blood. This sequence originates from a female donor in good health, serving as a healthy control. This chain uses TRBV18 with TRBJ1-1; D is undetermined. The CDR3 sequence: CASSPNPGNGEAFF. For the CDR3, the DNA is TGTGCCAGCTCGCCCAACCCGGGCAACGGGGAAGCTTTCTTT.